Listed here are 29 T cell receptor beta chains from one sample, sequenced in a study of beta chain features in type 1 diabetes. Investigators reverse transcribed all isolated RNA, so they sequenced expressed TCRB transcripts. Using immunoSEQ multiplex PCR, the repertoire was profiled, and TCRdb retains in-frame clones only, with some absent. The sample holds about 150,000 clones, about 10% seen once. The sample consisted of central memory CD4+ T cells from blood. Receptor source: a man younger than 30 in good health.

CDR3 region: CASSGPGQTYEQYF. The CDR3 coding sequence is TGTGCCAGCAGTGGCCCGGGACAAACCTACGAGCAGTACTTC. The chain combines TRBV6-5 with TRBJ2-7; perhaps TRBD1 as D (6 bases). Germline V gives CDR1 MNHEY, CDR2 SVGAGI. The V and J ends lost 5 bases and 2 bases respectively, with 13 bases between them. CDR3 length: 14 amino acids.

In its sample, this clone was seen a few times. The chain combines TRBV7-6 with TRBJ2-1; 11 nucleotides align to TRBD1. V trimming: 3 bases; J trimming: 7 bases; junction bases outside the gene matches: 5. The CDR3 contains 15 residues. Germline V CDR1 and CDR2: SGHVS, FNYEAQ. CDR3 residues: CASSFSGQGANEQFF. The DNA for the CDR3 is TGTGCCAGCAGCTTTAGTGGACAGGGGGCGAATGAGCAGTTCTTC.

This clone has a handful of counts. The rearrangement joins TRBV6-6 to TRBJ2-7, with a weak D call TRBD2 (7 bases). Trimming removed 7 bases at V and 5 bases at J, with 15 bases between. CDR3 length equals 13 residues. Germline lookup yields CDR1 MNHNY and CDR2 SVGAGI (reference sequence). CDR3 nucleotide sequence: TGTGCCAGCATCAACGGAGGGGGGGACGAGCAGTACTTC. As protein: CASINGGGDEQYF.

This clone was detected a few times. The rearrangement links TRBV7-2 to TRBJ2-1; no reliable D call. This CDR3 contains 15 residues. V shed 1 base and J shed 9 bases, with 16 bases lying between them. Germline V gives CDR1 SGHTA, CDR2 FQGNSA. This CDR3 reads CASSLGVFNTVEQFF. CDR3 nucleotide sequence: TGTGCCAGCAGCTTAGGCGTGTTCAATACGGTTGAGCAGTTCTTC.

The chain joins TRBV5-4 to TRBJ2-7; 10 positions match TRBD2. With 3 bases clipped from V and 2 bases from J, the junction kept 2 bases outside the gene matches. The germline V gene has CDR1 SGHNT and CDR2 YYREEE (reference sequence). This CDR3 has 14 amino acids. This CDR3 reads CASSWGLAPYEQYF. CDR3 coding DNA: TGTGCCAGCAGCTGGGGACTAGCGCCCTACGAGCAGTACTTC.

This clone appeared many times. The rearrangement uses TRBV4-3 and TRBJ2-7; D perhaps matches TRBD1 (5 bases). The CDR3 sequence is 14 residues long. CDR1 and CDR2 (germline): LGHNA, YSLEER. V was cut by 0 bases and J by 4 bases, with 10 bases left in between. The CDR3 coding sequence is TGCGCCAGCAGCCAAGATTCTCCAGGGTACGAGCAGTACTTC. This encodes CASSQDSPGYEQYF.

The CDR3 DNA reads as TGTGCCAGCAGCCAAGAAGAGGGCATGAACACTGAAGCTTTCTTT. It codes for CASSQEEGMNTEAFF. The chain uses TRBV4-2 and TRBJ1-1; unclear D gene. V was cut by 0 bases and J by 0 bases, with 8 bases left in between. The CDR3 sequence is 15 residues long. Germline CDR1 and CDR2: LGHNA and YNFKEQ.

The CDR3 sequence: CASSFFVEQYF. In DNA, the CDR3 is TGTGCCAGCAGCTTTTTTGTAGAGCAGTACTTC. This rearrangement joins TRBV7-9 to TRBJ2-7; D is unresolved. The CDR3 has 11 residues. The ends were cut back, 3 bases at V and 7 bases at J, with 7 bases in the middle. Looked up from germline, CDR1 is SEHNR and CDR2 is FQNEAQ (reference sequence).

This clone was counted only a few times. The chain recombines TRBV20-1 with TRBJ2-1; TRBD2 is a possible D gene (6 bases). The CDR3 consists of 10 residues. V lost 8 bases and J lost 10, with 12 bases in between. From germline, CDR1 is DFQATT and CDR2 SNEGSKA (reference sequence). For the CDR3, the DNA is TGCAGTTTTCGGGGGACCGAGCAGTTCTTC. The encoded protein is CSFRGTEQFF.

This chain's CDR3 is CASSFRDRGRGDYTF. The CDR3 region has the DNA TGTGCCAGCAGCTTTCGGGACAGGGGGCGAGGGGACTACACCTTC. The chain recombines TRBV14 with TRBJ1-2; 12 positions match TRBD1. The CDR3 has 15 residues. Germline V lookup: CDR1 SGHDN, CDR2 FVKESK. The J segment lost 10 bases and the V segment lost 5 bases, leaving 11 bases of the junction unmatched.

This clone was recorded a few times. The chain links TRBV2 to TRBJ2-1, with 11 bases matching TRBD2. V lost 7 bases to trimming and J lost 3 bases; unmatched junction nucleotides: 5. This CDR3 is built from 15 residues. Germline assignment: CDR1 SNHLY and CDR2 FYNNEI. The CDR3 loop reads CASNPGTSGYNEQFF. CDR3 nucleotide sequence: TGTGCCAGCAATCCTGGGACTAGCGGCTACAATGAGCAGTTCTTC.

This clone was detected only a few times. This chain joins TRBV7-2 and TRBJ1-2, with TRBD1 identical over 7 bases. The CDR3 loop spans 13 amino acids. In germline, CDR1 is SGHTA, CDR2 FQGNSA. V lost 1 base, J lost 8 bases, and 4 bases stayed unmatched. Here the CDR3 DNA reads TGTGCCAGCAGCTTAGGACAGGGACTGGGCTACACCTTC. Translating gives CASSLGQGLGYTF.

This clone was seen ten or more times. The genes are TRBV7-9 and TRBJ2-5; tentative D call: TRBD2 (7 bases). The CDR3 is 16 residues long. Germline CDR1 is SEHNR and CDR2 is FQNEAQ (reference sequence). The V gene lost 6 bases and the J gene lost 5 bases, with 22 bases spanning the gap. The CDR3 reads CASSWGSAGAEETQYF. CDR3 sequence (DNA): TGTGCCAGCAGTTGGGGGAGCGCGGGGGCGGAGGAGACCCAGTACTTC.

This clone was seen only a few times. V gene TRBV28 combines with J gene TRBJ1-5; no firm D call. Germline assignment: CDR1 MDHEN and CDR2 SYDVKM. With 6 bases removed from V and 10 bases from J, the gap between germline ends came to 10 bases. This CDR3 is built from 11 residues. In DNA form, the CDR3 reads TGTGCCAGCAGCTCAGGATTTCCCCAGCATTTT. This encodes CASSSGFPQHF.

In this sample, this clone turned up a few times. The CDR3 DNA reads as TGTGCCAGCTCACCACAAGACGGTATCAGGACTGAAGCTTTCTTT. This encodes CASSPQDGIRTEAFF. This chain connects TRBV18 to TRBJ1-1; D call uncertain. The CDR3 is made up of 15 amino acids. Germline V gives CDR1 KGHSH, CDR2 LQKENI. Trimming cost V 1 base and J 5 bases, with 14 bases left between them.

The table lists this clone with a few counts. The CDR3 DNA follows: TGTGCCAGCAGTTTATTCCAGCAGGGGGCTCAGCCCCAGCATTTT. This codes for CASSLFQQGAQPQHF. V usage is TRBV28 and J usage is TRBJ1-5; 8 positions agree with TRBD1. V was pared by 1 base and J by 6 bases, with 5 bases of the junction left unmatched. Germline assignment: CDR1 MDHEN and CDR2 SYDVKM. There are 15 residues in the CDR3.

The chain is built from TRBV4-3 and TRBJ2-7; D gene uncertain. The CDR3 length is 14 residues. Germline V gene lookup returns CDR1 LGHNA and CDR2 YSLEER. Trimming left V 1 base short and J 0 bases short, with 7 bases between. CDR3 coding DNA: TGCGCCAGCAGCCAAGTTTGGCTCTCCTACGAGCAGTACTTC. This sequence encodes CASSQVWLSYEQYF.

V gene TRBV5-4 combines with J gene TRBJ2-5, with 7 bases matching TRBD1. Germline CDR1 reads SGHNT; CDR2 reads YYREEE (reference sequence). V trimming: 0 bases; J trimming: 5 bases; junction bases outside the gene matches: 13. This CDR3 has 17 amino acids. CDR3 sequence reads: CASSLVGRGNLFETQYF. CDR3 sequence (DNA): TGTGCCAGCAGCTTGGTGGGCAGGGGGAATCTCTTTGAGACCCAGTACTTC. Looking up the rest from reference TRBV5-4 and TRBJ2-5 gives the full variable domain: ETGVTQSPTHLIKTRGQQVTLRCSSQSGHNTVSWYQQALGQGPQFIFQYYREEENGRGNFPPRFSGLQFPNYSSELNVNALELDDSALYLCASSLVGRGNLFETQYFGPGTRLLVL.

The gene calls are TRBV15 and TRBJ2-5; D unclear. The CDR3 has 13 residues. V was cut by 3 bases and J by 2 bases, with 7 bases left in between. Per the germline V gene, CDR1 is LNHNV and CDR2 is YYDKDF (reference sequence). The CDR3 bases are TGTGCCACCAGCAGGACTTCTCAAGAGACCCAGTACTTC. The encoded protein is CATSRTSQETQYF.

The sample holds a few counts of this clone. The CDR3 protein is CASSPRGTPFGHYEQFF. The CDR3, as DNA: TGTGCCAGCAGTCCAAGAGGGACTCCCTTCGGGCATTATGAGCAGTTCTTC. The chain is built from TRBV27 and TRBJ2-1; tentatively, D is TRBD2 (6 bases). There are 17 residues in the CDR3. V lost 5 bases, J lost 8 bases, and 25 bases lay in between. Germline-derived CDR1 and CDR2 are MNHEY and SMNVEV (reference sequence).

This clone occurred once. The rearrangement links TRBV7-6 to TRBJ1-2, with D possibly TRBD1 on 5 matching bases. Germline V lookup: CDR1 SGHVS, CDR2 FNYEAQ. V lost 2 bases to trimming and J lost 8 bases, with 15 bases between them. This CDR3 spans 14 amino acids. The CDR3 DNA follows: TGTGCCAGCAGCTTAACCGGGACTAACTCCGGCTACACCTTC. The encoded protein is CASSLTGTNSGYTF.

This chain uses TRBV5-6 with TRBJ2-5, with D possibly being TRBD2 (7 bases). The germline V and J ends were trimmed by 4 bases and 5 bases, with 18 bases remaining between them. The germline CDR1 and CDR2 sequences are SGHDT and YYEEEE. The CDR3 is 15 residues long. The CDR3 sequence: CASSTEGGAGETQYF. The CDR3 coding sequence is TGTGCCAGCAGCACCGAGGGGGGGGCCGGGGAGACCCAGTACTTC.

This clone was observed a few times. The V and J genes are TRBV2 and TRBJ2-2; 8 bases map to TRBD1. There are 12 residues in the CDR3. The V gene's germline CDR1 is SNHLY and CDR2 FYNNEI. V lost 10 bases, J lost 3 bases, and 1 base stayed unmatched. CDR3 bases: TGTGCCACAGGGGGCTACACCGGGGAGCTGTTTTTT. It specifies CATGGYTGELFF. The whole variable domain, remainder taken from reference TRBV2 and TRBJ2-2, is EPEVTQTPSHQVTQMGQEVILRCVPISNHLYFYWYRQILGQKVEFLVSFYNNEISEKSEIFDDQFSVERPDGSNFTLKIRSTKLEDSAMYFCATGGYTGELFFGEGSRLTVL.

This clone was picked up a small number of times. CDR3 sequence reads: CASRPASSYEQYF. CDR3 bases: TGTGCCAGCAGGCCAGCGAGCTCCTACGAGCAGTACTTC. This chain uses TRBV27 with TRBJ2-7; no reliable D call. CDR3 length equals 13 residues. Trimming shortened V by 6 bases and J by 0 bases, and 9 bases separated the two germline ends. Germline CDR1 is MNHEY and CDR2 is SMNVEV (reference sequence).

This clone was observed a few times. The chain is built from TRBV19 and TRBJ1-6; D ambiguous. This CDR3 spans 13 amino acids. Germline CDR1 and CDR2: LNHDA and SQIVND (reference sequence). Trimming removed 6 bases at V and 12 bases at J, with 15 bases between. CDR3 sequence (DNA): TGTGCCAGTAGGGTGCAGCGGCTTGAACCCCTCCACTTT. This sequence encodes CASRVQRLEPLHF.

This clone was detected only a few times. The CDR3 spells CASSASSGGSGGYTF. Written as DNA, the CDR3 is TGTGCCAGCAGCGCCAGCTCGGGGGGCTCTGGTGGCTACACCTTC. V and J are TRBV9 and TRBJ1-2; the D gene is possibly TRBD1 (6 bases). The CDR3 extends over 15 amino acids. Looked up from germline, CDR1 is SGDLS and CDR2 is YYNGEE. Trimming left V 3 bases short and J 7 bases short, with 19 bases between.

This clone occurred a few times. Within the sample, other DNA sequences also encode this same CDR3. The chain has TRBV7-2 and TRBJ2-5; 8 bases fit TRBD2. Germline CDR1 is SGHTA and CDR2 is FQGNSA. The CDR3 loop spans 15 amino acids. The V gene end was trimmed by 2 bases and the J gene end by 5 bases; junction bases not matched to a gene: 7. The CDR3 spells CASSLSGGARETQYF. CDR3 nucleotides: TGTGCCAGCAGCTTATCCGGGGGGGCCCGTGAGACCCAGTACTTC.

This sequence joins TRBV29-1 and TRBJ2-1; 8 nucleotides align to TRBD2. In germline, CDR1 is SQVTM, CDR2 ANQGSEA. V shed 5 bases, J shed 7 bases, and the junction held 13 bases outside the gene matches. This CDR3 is built from 15 residues. The CDR3 here is CSVPPRGGDGNEQFF. CDR3 bases: TGCAGCGTTCCCCCTCGGGGGGGGGACGGGAATGAGCAGTTCTTC.

This clone has just a few counts. The chain has TRBV6-5 and TRBJ1-2; 8 nucleotides match TRBD1. The length of the CDR3 is 13 residues. Looked up from germline, CDR1 is MNHEY and CDR2 is SVGAGI. Germline trimming cut 5 bases from V and 8 bases from J; bases unmatched to any gene: 7. The CDR3 sequence: CASSRQGREGYTF. The CDR3 DNA is TGTGCCAGCAGTCGACAGGGGAGGGAGGGCTACACCTTC.